This record concerns one T cell receptor (beta chain) sequence. Trimming cost V 4 bases and J 5 bases; bases outside gene matches: 6. The germline V gene encodes CDR1 SGHRS and CDR2 YFSETQ. This CDR3 has 14 residues. The data belong to a study of blood T cell repertoires in COVID-19. Study information: PBMCs, B-cell-depleted T cells, or T cells provided the cDNA or gDNA that made up the material.

Assignment of participants to cohorts was predicated upon participant-reported clinical history. Per the original data handling: Researchers report that nucleated cell counts were estimated from reference gene primer amplification. The repertoire was sequenced with immunoSEQ multiplex PCR; TCRdb's copy has only in-frame clones and lacks some. The V and J calls and clone size come from that table; D and trimming were worked out from the DNA. The sample has over 250,000 clones, 85% to 90% seen once; the top ten hold 2% to 3%. The gene calls are TRBV5-1 and TRBJ1-3; 7 positions agree with TRBD1. The sample was PBMCs or T cells enriched from blood (not recorded which). This sequence was found in a woman in her late teens or twenties who had recovered from COVID-19. The CDR3 sequence: CASSQGGQRNTIYF. The CDR3 DNA sequence: TGCGCCAGCAGCCAAGGGGGACAGCGAAACACCATATATTTT.